The subject of this entry is one TCR beta chain. Individuals drawn from under 30 US areas were about 18 to 90 years old. Assignments of participants to cohorts depended upon their own reported clinical history. This specimen belongs to a study of blood T cell repertoires in COVID-19. Turning to the study itself: T cells, B-cell-depleted T cells, or PBMCs supplied cDNA or gDNA.

The data were produced by immunoSEQ multiplex PCR, yet TCRdb's version contains in-frame clones alone and is incomplete. This sample yields about 350,000 clones, of which almost 90% are seen a single time; approximately 0.97% belongs to the top ten. V shed 1 base and J 0 bases; nucleotides not matched to a gene: 6. The CDR3 extends over 17 amino acids. Germline V gene lookup returns CDR1 MNHEY and CDR2 SMNVEV (reference sequence). This sequence joins TRBV27 and TRBJ2-3; 8 positions agree with TRBD2. The receptor was derived from a woman in her 30s who had been exposed to COVID-19. Sequenced input: PBMCs or T cells enriched from blood (not recorded which). CDR3 nucleotide sequence: TGTGCCAGCAGTTTATTAGGCGGGGGGACTAGCACAGATACGCAGTATTTT. Amino acid sequence: CASSLLGGGTSTDTQYF.